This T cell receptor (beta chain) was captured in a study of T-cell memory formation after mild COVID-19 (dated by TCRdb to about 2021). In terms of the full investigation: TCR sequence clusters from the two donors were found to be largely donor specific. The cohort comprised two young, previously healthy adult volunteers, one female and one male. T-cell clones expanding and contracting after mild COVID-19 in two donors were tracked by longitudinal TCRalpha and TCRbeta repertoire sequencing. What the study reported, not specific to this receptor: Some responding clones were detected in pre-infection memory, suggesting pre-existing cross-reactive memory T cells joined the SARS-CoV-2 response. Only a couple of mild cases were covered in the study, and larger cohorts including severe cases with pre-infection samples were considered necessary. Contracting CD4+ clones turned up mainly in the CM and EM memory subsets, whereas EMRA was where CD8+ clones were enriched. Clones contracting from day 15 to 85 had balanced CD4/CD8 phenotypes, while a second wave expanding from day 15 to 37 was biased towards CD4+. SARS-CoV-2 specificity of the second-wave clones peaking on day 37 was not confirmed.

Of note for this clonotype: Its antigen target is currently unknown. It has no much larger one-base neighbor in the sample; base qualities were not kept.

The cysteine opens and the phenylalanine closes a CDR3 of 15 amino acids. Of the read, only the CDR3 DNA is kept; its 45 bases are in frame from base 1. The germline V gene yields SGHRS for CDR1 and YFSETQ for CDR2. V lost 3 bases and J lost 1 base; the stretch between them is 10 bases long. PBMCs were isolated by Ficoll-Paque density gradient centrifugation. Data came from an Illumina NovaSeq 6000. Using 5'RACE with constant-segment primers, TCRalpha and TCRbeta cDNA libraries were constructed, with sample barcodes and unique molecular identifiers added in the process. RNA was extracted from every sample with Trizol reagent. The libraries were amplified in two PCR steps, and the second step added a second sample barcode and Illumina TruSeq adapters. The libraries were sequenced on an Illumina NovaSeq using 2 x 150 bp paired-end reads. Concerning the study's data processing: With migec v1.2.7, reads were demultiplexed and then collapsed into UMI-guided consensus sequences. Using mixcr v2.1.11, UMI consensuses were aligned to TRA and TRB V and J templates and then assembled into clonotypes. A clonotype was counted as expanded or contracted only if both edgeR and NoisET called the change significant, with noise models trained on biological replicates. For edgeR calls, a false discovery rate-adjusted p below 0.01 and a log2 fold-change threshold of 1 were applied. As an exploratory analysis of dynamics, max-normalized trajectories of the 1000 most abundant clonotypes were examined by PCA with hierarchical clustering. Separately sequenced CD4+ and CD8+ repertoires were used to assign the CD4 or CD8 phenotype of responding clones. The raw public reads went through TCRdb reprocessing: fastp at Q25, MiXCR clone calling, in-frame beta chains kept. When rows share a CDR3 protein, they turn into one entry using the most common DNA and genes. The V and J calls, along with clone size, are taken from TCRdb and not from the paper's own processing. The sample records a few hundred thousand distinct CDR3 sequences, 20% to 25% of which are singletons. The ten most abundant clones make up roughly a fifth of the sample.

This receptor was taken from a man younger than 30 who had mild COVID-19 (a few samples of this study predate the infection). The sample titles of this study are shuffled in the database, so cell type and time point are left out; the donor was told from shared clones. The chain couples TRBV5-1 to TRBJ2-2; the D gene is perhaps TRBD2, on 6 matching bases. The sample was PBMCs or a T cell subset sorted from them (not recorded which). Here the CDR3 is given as CASSWGLLNTGELFF. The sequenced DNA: TGCGCCAGCAGCTGGGGACTTTTGAACACCGGGGAGCTGTTTTTT. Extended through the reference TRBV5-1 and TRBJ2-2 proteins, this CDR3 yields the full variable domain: KAGVTQTPRYLIKTRGQQVTLSCSPISGHRSVSWYQQTPGQGLQFLFEYFSETQRNKGNFPGRFSGRQFSNSRSEMNVSTLELGDSALYLCASSWGLLNTGELFFGEGSRLTVL.